This T cell receptor beta chain was sequenced for a study of blood T cell repertoires in COVID-19. The overall study: Samples came from the United States, Italy and Spain, spanning acute and convalescent COVID-19. Nucleic acid was either cDNA or gDNA, and it came from T cells, B-cell-depleted T cells, or PBMCs.

The V gene end was trimmed by 3 bases and the J gene end by 5 bases; junction bases not matched to a gene: 2. The CDR3 consists of 14 residues. Germline lookup yields CDR1 MNHEY and CDR2 SMNVEV (reference sequence). In the original processing: Quantification of nucleated cells was approximated via reference gene primer amplification. Produced via immunoSEQ multiplex PCR; TCRdb's table is partial and in-frame only. V and J calls and clone size come straight from that table; D and trimming were deduced from the DNA. The table records under 200,000 clones, roughly four fifths of them present only once. The V gene is TRBV27, the J gene TRBJ2-1; 9 bases map to TRBD1. Sequenced input: peripheral blood. The sequence was collected from a woman aged 40 to 50 with acute or convalescent COVID-19. CDR3 sequence: CASSFRDRDNEQFF. The CDR3 nucleotides read TGTGCCAGCAGTTTCCGGGACAGGGACAATGAGCAGTTCTTC.